A selection of T cell receptor beta chains follows, all from one sample in a study of cytomegalovirus exposure and HLA in healthy donors. TCRdb keeps only in-frame clones here, not all; method: immunoSEQ multiplex PCR. The sample comprises 170,000 or so clones, around three quarters of which are singletons, and 0.65% rests with the top ten. The sample comprised PBMCs. The source of these receptors is a boy under 18 in good health and CMV-seronegative. The CDR3 runs from the conserved cysteine through the conserved F or W. A D gene is named only where the DNA matches it firmly. Clone sizes are given selectively: once, few, many, or a class where the clone is expanded.

d_call,j_call,clone_size,v_call,cdr3_aa,cdr3_nt
TRBD1,TRBJ1-3,NA,TRBV9,CASSGQGYSGNTIYF,TGTGCCAGCAGCGGACAGGGATACTCTGGAAACACCATATATTTT
TRBD2,TRBJ2-4,few,TRBV5-4,CASSLTSGAKNIQYF,TGTGCCAGCAGCTTGACTAGCGGGGCCAAAAACATTCAGTACTTC
NA,TRBJ1-4,NA,TRBV2,CASSRGFGGTNEKLFF,TGTGCCAGCAGTCGAGGATTCGGGGGAACTAATGAAAAACTGTTTTTT
TRBD2,TRBJ2-3,NA,TRBV7-9,CASSLLAGETDTQYF,TGTGCCAGCAGCTTATTAGCGGGGGAGACAGATACGCAGTATTTT
TRBD1,TRBJ1-2,NA,TRBV18,CASSQGTGNGYTF,TGTGCCAGCTCACAAGGGACAGGGAACGGCTACACCTTC
NA,TRBJ1-4,NA,TRBV4-1,CASSLAAGGEKLFF,TGCGCCAGCAGCCTAGCGGCCGGGGGGGAAAAACTGTTTTTT
NA,TRBJ2-5,once,TRBV7-2,CASSLQGERGQYF,TGTGCCAGCAGCTTACAAGGCGAGCGTGGCCAGTACTTC
NA,TRBJ2-1,NA,TRBV6-5,CASEGVGYNEQFF,TGTGCCAGTGAGGGGGTCGGCTACAATGAGCAGTTCTTC
TRBD1,TRBJ2-3,NA,TRBV30,CAWSVWTGGGTDTQYF,TGTGCCTGGAGTGTATGGACAGGGGGCGGCACAGATACGCAGTATTTT
TRBD1,TRBJ1-1,once,TRBV7-3,CASSVDRGSTEAFF,TGTGCCAGCAGCGTCGACAGGGGAAGTACTGAAGCTTTCTTT
TRBD2,TRBJ2-3,NA,TRBV18,CASSPRTSGGTSTDTQYF,TGTGCCAGCTCACCGCGGACTAGCGGGGGGACTAGCACAGATACGCAGTATTTT
TRBD2,TRBJ2-7,NA,TRBV7-9,CASSRRGLAGLEQYF,TGTGCCAGCAGCCGGAGAGGGCTAGCGGGGCTCGAGCAGTACTTC
TRBD1,TRBJ1-5,once,TRBV5-1,CASSSGTGSLRSNQPQHF,TGCGCCAGCAGCTCGGGGACAGGGAGCCTTCGTAGCAATCAGCCCCAGCATTTT
TRBD1,TRBJ1-4,NA,TRBV19,CASSIRGTGGGEKLFF,TGTGCCAGTAGTATAAGGGGGACAGGGGGCGGAGAAAAACTGTTTTTT
NA,TRBJ1-1,NA,TRBV7-9,CASSLGTANTEAFF,TGTGCCAGCAGCTTAGGGACAGCGAACACTGAAGCTTTCTTT
NA,TRBJ2-1,once,TRBV27,CASSLGGLNNEQFF,TGTGCCAGCAGTTTAGGCGGGTTGAACAATGAGCAGTTCTTC
NA,TRBJ2-7,once,TRBV5-6,CASTSLGGGYEQYF,TGTGCCAGCACCAGCCTTGGTGGCGGGTACGAGCAGTACTTC
NA,TRBJ2-7,NA,TRBV4-1,CVSSQDLQVYEQYF,TGCGTCAGCAGCCAAGATCTGCAGGTCTACGAGCAGTACTTC
TRBD2,TRBJ2-1,NA,TRBV11-3,CASSLSPAGGSYNEQFF,TGTGCCAGCAGCTTATCACCTGCGGGAGGTTCCTACAATGAGCAGTTCTTC
TRBD2,TRBJ2-1,NA,TRBV4-1,CASSDKGLAGRGEQFF,TGCGCCAGCAGCGACAAGGGACTAGCGGGGAGGGGTGAGCAGTTCTTC
NA,TRBJ1-4,NA,TRBV7-9,CASTLGRGRREKLFF,TGTGCCAGCACCTTGGGGAGGGGGAGACGGGAAAAACTGTTTTTT
NA,TRBJ1-1,NA,TRBV7-8,CASSLFAGIKTEAFF,TGTGCCAGCAGCTTATTTGCCGGGATTAAAACTGAAGCTTTCTTT
NA,TRBJ1-2,NA,TRBV2,CARPVDSNYGYTF,TGTGCCAGACCAGTAGACAGTAACTATGGCTACACCTTC
NA,TRBJ1-6,few,TRBV18,CASSPVGQGTVGSPLHF,TGTGCCAGCTCACCGGTCGGGCAGGGAACAGTAGGATCACCCCTCCACTTT
NA,TRBJ1-2,NA,TRBV7-9,CASNSGGVANYGYTF,TGTGCCAGCAACTCGGGAGGGGTAGCCAACTATGGCTACACCTTC
NA,TRBJ2-7,NA,TRBV11-2,CASRSLPLNRAQGGEQYF,TGTGCCAGCAGGTCACTTCCATTAAACCGGGCCCAAGGGGGAGAGCAGTACTTC
TRBD1,TRBJ1-4,NA,TRBV9,CASSVGDRREKLFF,TGTGCCAGCAGCGTAGGGGACAGGAGGGAAAAACTGTTTTTT
TRBD2,TRBJ2-3,NA,TRBV11-3,CASSSLGLATSWGTQYF,TGTGCCAGCAGCTCCCTCGGACTAGCGACCTCATGGGGTACGCAGTATTTT
NA,TRBJ2-7,NA,TRBV6-5,CASSYSGHSSPYEQYF,TGTGCCAGCAGTTACTCTGGACACTCGTCACCCTACGAGCAGTACTTC
NA,TRBJ1-2,once,TRBV6-5,CASSYTALNYGYTF,TGTGCCAGCAGTTACACAGCTCTAAACTATGGCTACACCTTC
TRBD2,TRBJ2-1,few,TRBV19,CASSILAGGEDEQFF,TGTGCCAGTAGTATCCTAGCGGGGGGGGAAGATGAGCAGTTCTTC
TRBD2,TRBJ2-5,once,TRBV4-1,CASSQDIRGGALETQYF,TGCGCCAGCAGCCAAGATATTCGCGGGGGGGCCCTGGAGACCCAGTACTTC